This T cell receptor beta chain was sequenced in a study of T cell changes during pregnancy in multiple sclerosis (dated by TCRdb to the late 2010s). Regarding the study in general: In women with multiple sclerosis, the researchers looked at how the T cell repertoire shifted as pregnancy progressed.

Library preparation was by the immunoSEQ multiplex PCR assay. In TCRdb, the immuneACCESS table is reduced to in-frame sequences with V and J assigned. These tables do not hold every clone; where another copy was compared, an unresolved V gene accounts for under half, and the others remain unexplained. The sample table lists some 94,000 clones, more than 90% of them with a count of one. The ten largest account for less than 2% of the sample. The CDR3 contains 13 residues, cysteine and phenylalanine counted. The entry retains the CDR3 DNA only, 39 bases that are in frame from base 1. Trimmed from V: 4 bases; trimmed from J: 5 bases; junction bases lacking a gene match: 2. As encoded in the germline V gene, CDR1 is SGHRS while CDR2 is YFSETQ. Worth noting for this clone: There is no known antigen for this receptor. No clone much larger than this one lies a single base away; base qualities are absent.

The sample in question was peripheral blood, obtained in the first trimester of pregnancy. The sequence joins TRBV5-1 to TRBJ2-5, with TRBD1 identical over 10 junction bases. The sequence was obtained from a female donor with multiple sclerosis, enrolled in a pregnancy study. The DNA reads as follows: TGCGCCAGCAGCACGGACAGGGGGGAGACCCAGTACTTC. It translates to CASSTDRGETQYF.